The subject of this entry is one T cell receptor (beta chain). Primers used in a second PCR of about 7 to 11 cycles were a sample-barcoded 5' primer and a J-beta primer mix. Each of the samples gave a minimum of 2.5 million paired-end reads that contained CDR3. MiXCR, run by TCRdb on the 5' RACE reads, gives a single entry per CDR3 protein. The sample lists fewer than 900,000 distinct CDR3 sequences, 35% to 40% occurring once. Samples had at least 7 million PBMCs isolated from them. This record belongs to a study of blood T cells in healthy people across ages. Germline V lookup: CDR1 SQVTM, CDR2 ANQGSEA. Trimming left V 4 bases short and J 5 bases short, with 11 bases between. CDR3 length: 12 residues.

The chain uses TRBV29-1 and TRBJ1-2; D is unclear. Sequencing used blood. This clonotype was sampled from a young man in good health. CDR3 DNA: TGCAGCGTTGCAGCCGGACTTTATGGCTACACCTTC. Amino acid sequence: CSVAAGLYGYTF.